This TCR beta chain was found in a study of cytomegalovirus exposure and HLA in healthy donors. Regarding this clone: The antigen remains unidentified.

Per germline, CDR1 PRHDT and CDR2 FYEKMQ (reference sequence). V gave up 5 bases and J gave up 4 bases; unmatched junction bases: 4. This CDR3 region has 15 residues. Study-wide results and limits: The sole available immune exposure information was CMV serostatus. Presence/absence analyses supposed approximately even sequencing depth among donors. Later analysis associated a missense DCLRE1C variant with TCR beta V- and J-gene trimming.

PCR amplification relied on 60 Vbeta primers (plus 13 Jbeta primers). This table comes from immunoSEQ multiplex PCR, and its TCRdb copy is limited to in-frame clones, with some not included. The sample consists of around 170,000 clones, approximately 80% of them appearing once. Sequenced sample: PBMCs. The V call is TRBV13, the J call TRBJ2-1, with 11 positions matching TRBD2. The source of this sequence is a woman between 45 and 60 years old in good health and CMV-seropositive. CDR3 loop: CASSATSGEYNEQFF. In DNA, the CDR3 is TGTGCCAGCAGCGCGACTAGCGGGGAATACAATGAGCAGTTCTTC. The full variable domain, in which reference TRBV13 and TRBJ2-1 provide the parts outside the CDR3, is AAGVIQSPRHLIKEKRETATLKCYPIPRHDTVYWYQQGPGQDPQFLISFYEKMQSDKGSIPDRFSAQQFSDYHSELNMSSLELGDSALYFCASSATSGEYNEQFFGPGTRLTVL.